Presented here are 32 T cell receptor beta chains from one specimen sequenced in a study of blood T cell repertoires in COVID-19. Assay used: immunoSEQ multiplex PCR; TCRdb lists only in-frame clones, some missing. The sample has over 200,000 clones; about 83% are singletons. Material for sequencing was peripheral blood. These receptors were obtained from a man at least 80 years old with acute or convalescent COVID-19.

This sequence joins TRBV2 and TRBJ2-7, with D perhaps TRBD2 (6 bases). This CDR3 contains 12 residues. Germline CDR1 reads SNHLY; CDR2 reads FYNNEI. The V gene lost 11 bases and the J gene lost 2 bases, with 13 bases spanning the gap. For the CDR3, the DNA is TGTGCCGGGTTTAGCGGAACCTACGAGCAGTACTTC. Encoded protein: CAGFSGTYEQYF.

V is TRBV5-1 and J is TRBJ2-2; D may be TRBD2 (5 bases). The ends were cut back, 0 bases at V and 2 bases at J, with 14 bases in the middle. The CDR3 loop spans 17 amino acids. The germline V gene has CDR1 SGHRS and CDR2 YFSETQ. In DNA form, the CDR3 reads TGCGCCAGCAGCTTGGCCCCCTTGAGGGCTAACACCGGGGAGCTGTTTTTT. Its protein product is CASSLAPLRANTGELFF.

The table lists this clone with a count of one. The rearrangement uses TRBV9 and TRBJ1-1, with 7 positions matching TRBD1. There are 17 residues in the CDR3. The V gene's germline CDR1 is SGDLS and CDR2 YYNGEE. V dropped 2 bases and J dropped 1; count of bases not matched to a gene: 11. The DNA for the CDR3 is TGTGCCAGCAGCGTGGTTCCGCTGGGACAGAAGAACACTGAAGCTTTCTTT. The encoded protein is CASSVVPLGQKNTEAFF.

In its sample, this clone was seen a few times. The chain carries TRBV20-1 and TRBJ2-7; D is uncertain. V gave up 6 bases and J gave up 2 bases, with 8 bases separating them. CDR1 and CDR2 (germline): DFQATT, SNEGSKA (reference sequence). The CDR3 covers 11 residues. The CDR3: CSAYLPYEQYF. CDR3 nucleotides: TGCAGTGCATACCTACCCTACGAGCAGTACTTC.

This clone came up once. CDR3 in amino acids: CASSLDGRVQETQYF. For the CDR3, the DNA is TGTGCCAGCAGCTTAGACGGGAGGGTTCAAGAGACCCAGTACTTC. The V gene is TRBV7-9, the J gene TRBJ2-5; 8 positions match TRBD2. Germline trimming cut 1 base from V and 2 bases from J; bases unmatched to any gene: 3. CDR1 is SEHNR and CDR2 is FQNEAQ in the germline V gene (reference sequence). This CDR3 comprises 15 residues. The whole variable domain, remainder taken from reference TRBV7-9 and TRBJ2-5, is DTGVSQNPRHKITKRGQNVTFRCDPISEHNRLYWYRQTLGQGPEFLTYFQNEAQLEKSRLLSDRFSAERPKGSFSTLEIQRTEQGDSAMYLCASSLDGRVQETQYFGPGTRLLVL.

The count of this clone is one. The V and J genes are TRBV7-3 and TRBJ2-2; D not certain. Germline CDR1 and CDR2: SGHTA and FQGTGA. The ends were cut back, 5 bases at V and 0 bases at J, with 16 bases in the middle. This CDR3 region has 17 residues. CDR3: CASSQGETFANTGELFF. The CDR3, as DNA: TGTGCCAGCAGCCAAGGAGAGACGTTCGCGAACACCGGGGAGCTGTTTTTT.

The sample holds one count of this clone. CDR3 DNA: TGTGCCAGCAGCCGTCCGGGGGTTGGGGATACGCAGTATTTT. Amino acid sequence: CASSRPGVGDTQYF. The rearrangement links TRBV6-5 to TRBJ2-3, with D possibly matching TRBD2 (6 bases). V was shortened by 6 bases and J by 6 bases, with 16 bases between the two germline ends. CDR1 MNHEY and CDR2 SVGAGI come from the germline V gene. The CDR3 contains 14 residues.

The CDR3 sequence is CASRLDSISGNTIYF. The CDR3 coding sequence is TGTGCCAGCAGACTCGACAGCATCTCTGGAAACACCATATATTTT. The V and J genes are TRBV6-5 and TRBJ1-3; D is perhaps TRBD1 (5 bases). The CDR3 is 15 residues long. Germline V CDR1 and CDR2: MNHEY, SVGAGI. Trimming shortened V by 6 bases and J by 0 bases, and 12 bases separated the two germline ends.

In its sample, this clone was seen a few times. Here the CDR3 reads CASISSGASYNEQFF. CDR3 bases: TGTGCCAGCATCAGTAGCGGGGCCTCCTACAATGAGCAGTTCTTC. The V and J genes are TRBV28 and TRBJ2-1; TRBD2 agrees at 8 bases. CDR1 is MDHEN, CDR2 SYDVKM, per germline. V shed 7 bases, J shed 0 bases, and the junction held 5 bases outside the gene matches. The CDR3 is made up of 15 amino acids.

The chain is built from TRBV28 and TRBJ2-5; no definite D call. The V gene's germline CDR1 is MDHEN and CDR2 SYDVKM. This CDR3 is 14 amino acids long. Trimming stripped 1 base from V and 2 bases from J, with 8 bases between. The CDR3 DNA sequence: TGTGCCAGCAGTTTATATGGGCAGCAAGAGACCCAGTACTTC. Protein: CASSLYGQQETQYF.

The chain employs TRBV28 and TRBJ1-2; perhaps TRBD1 as D (5 bases). The V and J ends lost 5 bases and 3 bases respectively, with 7 bases between them. Per germline, CDR1 MDHEN and CDR2 SYDVKM. The CDR3 is 12 amino acids. The CDR3 DNA follows: TGTGCCAGCAGTCTCAGGGACTATGGCTACACCTTC. Translating it yields CASSLRDYGYTF.

The V and J genes are TRBV19 and TRBJ2-3, with 10 bases fitting TRBD2. Germline-derived CDR1 and CDR2 are LNHDA and SQIVND (reference sequence). The CDR3 totals 16 residues. V was clipped by 5 bases and J by 2 bases; unmatched bases: 7. CDR3 in DNA: TGTGCCAGTAGTGGCCTAGCGGGGGTTTCCACAGATACGCAGTATTTT. Translating it yields CASSGLAGVSTDTQYF.

The J gene is TRBJ1-2, the V gene TRBV7-9, with 8 bases matching TRBD1. Germline lookup yields CDR1 SEHNR and CDR2 FQNEAQ (reference sequence). V shed 5 bases, J shed 8 bases, and the junction held 7 bases outside the gene matches. This CDR3 region has 13 residues. CDR3 nucleotide sequence: TGTGCCAGCAGCCCTCCCCGACAGGGGGGCTACACCTTC. Encoded protein: CASSPPRQGGYTF.

The chain combines TRBV7-2 with TRBJ2-7, with TRBD1 matching over 8 bases. Germline values: CDR1 SGHTA, CDR2 FQGNSA. V shed 5 bases and J 1 base; nucleotides not matched to a gene: 4. The CDR3 loop spans 14 amino acids. In DNA form, the CDR3 reads TGTGCCAGCAGCCGGGACAGGCAGTCCTACGAGCAGTACTTC. Translation gives CASSRDRQSYEQYF.

This clone was detected only a few times. This chain uses TRBV5-4 with TRBJ2-7, with D perhaps TRBD1 (5 bases). V lost 4 bases, J lost 5 bases, and 16 bases lay in between. Germline V gives CDR1 SGHNT, CDR2 YYREEE (reference sequence). The CDR3 runs to 14 residues. The CDR3 sequence is CASSNRQLRDEQYF. CDR3 DNA sequence: TGTGCCAGCAGCAATAGACAGTTACGGGACGAGCAGTACTTC.

This clone is a singleton in its sample. The V and J genes are TRBV19 and TRBJ2-2; D remains unclear. Trimming cost V 7 bases and J 2 bases, with 11 bases left between them. The germline gives CDR1 LNHDA, CDR2 SQIVND (reference sequence). This CDR3 comprises 14 residues. CDR3 protein: CASKSDTNTGELFF. CDR3 coding DNA: TGTGCCAGTAAATCCGACACTAACACCGGGGAGCTGTTTTTT.

The chain is built from TRBV19 and TRBJ2-7; 9 bases line up with TRBD1. The CDR3 runs 14 residues. The germline CDR1 and CDR2 sequences are LNHDA and SQIVND (reference sequence). Trimming cost V 5 bases and J 4 bases; bases outside gene matches: 6. The CDR3 DNA sequence: TGTGCCAGTAGTGCGGGACAGGGAATATACGAGCAGTACTTC. This gives the protein CASSAGQGIYEQYF.

This chain links TRBV3-1 (or the pseudogene TRBV3-2) with TRBJ1-1, with D perhaps matching TRBD1 (5 bases). CDR3 length: 14 amino acids. The germline gives CDR1 LGHDT, CDR2 YNNKEL (reference sequence). Between the trimmed V and J ends, which lost 5 bases and 6 bases, there was a span of 16 bases. CDR3 amino acids: CASSYMGGSPEAFF. As DNA, the CDR3 is TGTGCCAGCAGCTATATGGGGGGATCGCCTGAAGCTTTCTTT.

The chain couples TRBV5-4 to TRBJ2-5, with D possibly TRBD2 on 5 matching bases. The CDR3 has 13 residues. Deletions cut 5 bases from V and 3 bases from J, with 11 bases between. Germline CDR1 SGHNT, CDR2 YYREEE (reference sequence). CDR3 DNA sequence: TGTGCCAGCAGTGCAACTAGGGAAGAGACCCAGTACTTC. This sequence encodes CASSATREETQYF.

This clone was counted many times. The J gene is TRBJ2-1, the V gene TRBV7-3; tentatively, D is TRBD2 (5 bases). The V and J ends lost 1 base and 8 bases respectively, with 9 bases between them. This CDR3 has 13 residues. CDR1 and CDR2 (germline): SGHTA, FQGTGA. The CDR3 here is CASSLIPSHEQFF. CDR3 in DNA: TGTGCCAGCAGCTTAATCCCTAGCCATGAGCAGTTCTTC. Using reference TRBV7-3 and TRBJ2-1 for the parts outside the CDR3, the full variable domain is GAGVSQTPSNKVTEKGKYVELRCDPISGHTALYWYRQSLGQGPEFLIYFQGTGAADDSGLPNDRFFAVRPEGSVSTLKIQRTERGDSAVYLCASSLIPSHEQFFGPGTRLTVL.

The J gene is TRBJ2-1, the V gene TRBV2, with D possibly matching TRBD1 (5 bases). From germline, CDR1 is SNHLY and CDR2 FYNNEI. The ends were cut back, 5 bases at V and 4 bases at J, with 15 bases in the middle. This CDR3 is built from 15 residues. CDR3 protein: CASSPWTSPYNEQFF. The CDR3 DNA is TGTGCCAGCAGTCCCTGGACAAGCCCTTACAATGAGCAGTTCTTC.

The rearrangement joins TRBV19 to TRBJ2-7, with D possibly TRBD1 on 6 matching bases. The CDR3 covers 16 residues. Germline V gene lookup returns CDR1 LNHDA and CDR2 SQIVND (reference sequence). Trimming removed 5 bases at V and 7 bases at J, with 24 bases between. CDR3 nucleotides: TGTGCCAGTAGTCCAGATAGGCAGGGGCCTCGCGGGGAGCAGTACTTC. Its translation: CASSPDRQGPRGEQYF. The variable domain in full, with the rest retrieved from reference TRBV19 and TRBJ2-7, is DGGITQSPKYLFRKEGQNVTLSCEQNLNHDAMYWYRQDPGQGLRLIYYSQIVNDFQKGDIAEGYSVSREKKESFPLTVTSAQKNPTAFYLCASSPDRQGPRGEQYFGPGTRLTVT.

This clone was picked up a small number of times. Other nucleotide sequences in the sample specify the same CDR3. V and J are TRBV28 and TRBJ1-1; TRBD1 aligns across 10 bases. There are 14 residues in the CDR3. The germline gives CDR1 MDHEN, CDR2 SYDVKM. J lost 5 bases, V lost 6 bases, and 6 bases had no gene match. CDR3 region: CASSLTGGGTEAFF. The CDR3 DNA is TGTGCCAGCAGCCTGACAGGGGGCGGAACTGAAGCTTTCTTT.

The chain is built from TRBV10-2 and TRBJ1-6, with D possibly TRBD1 on 6 matching bases. V lost 7 bases, J lost 10 bases, and 17 bases lay in between. This CDR3 spans 14 amino acids. From germline, CDR1 is WSHSY and CDR2 SAAADI. CDR3 amino acids: CASTPSSGESPLHF. The DNA of the CDR3 is TGCGCCAGCACCCCTTCGTCAGGGGAATCACCCCTCCACTTT.

The chain couples TRBV5-1 to TRBJ2-7, with D perhaps matching TRBD1 (7 bases). The germline gives CDR1 SGHRS, CDR2 YFSETQ. The CDR3 spans 15 residues. Trimming took off 4 bases at V and 5 bases at J, with 19 bases between the two ends. CDR3 nucleotides: TGCGCCAGCAGCCTACAGGGGACTGAAGTCGACGAGCAGTACTTC. Amino acid sequence: CASSLQGTEVDEQYF.

The genes are TRBV5-1 and TRBJ2-5, with TRBD1 matching 8 bases. This CDR3 has 18 amino acids. Germline CDR1 and CDR2: SGHRS and YFSETQ. V was pared by 0 bases and J by 2 bases, with 12 bases of the junction left unmatched. This CDR3 reads CASSLGNPGQGEQETQYF. DNA of the CDR3: TGCGCCAGCAGCTTGGGGAACCCAGGACAGGGAGAGCAAGAGACCCAGTACTTC.

V and J are TRBV7-8 and TRBJ2-1; 11 bases agree with TRBD2. This CDR3 comprises 16 residues. The germline V gene encodes CDR1 SGHVS and CDR2 FQNEAQ. Losses at the gene ends were 2 bases for V and 8 bases for J; bases not matched to a gene: 8. The CDR3 reads CASSLIPLAGGDEQFF. CDR3 DNA sequence: TGTGCCAGCAGCTTAATCCCCCTAGCGGGAGGCGATGAGCAGTTCTTC.

The gene calls are TRBV28 and TRBJ2-7, with a tentative D call TRBD1 (6 bases). Germline V gene lookup returns CDR1 MDHEN and CDR2 SYDVKM. CDR3 length: 13 residues. Trimming cost V 2 bases and J 8 bases, with 13 bases left between them. CDR3 DNA sequence: TGTGCCAGCAGTTTAACAGGGTCCGGAAAGCAGTACTTC. It yields the protein CASSLTGSGKQYF.

The chain carries TRBV13 and TRBJ2-5; 7 bases match TRBD1. Germline V lookup: CDR1 PRHDT, CDR2 FYEKMQ (reference sequence). This CDR3 region has 14 residues. V lost 5 bases, J lost 2 bases, and 5 bases stayed unmatched. This chain's CDR3 is CASSKWDSQETQYF. The CDR3 DNA is TGTGCCAGCAGCAAGTGGGACAGTCAAGAGACCCAGTACTTC. Filled out from reference TRBV13 and TRBJ2-5, the complete variable domain reads AAGVIQSPRHLIKEKRETATLKCYPIPRHDTVYWYQQGPGQDPQFLISFYEKMQSDKGSIPDRFSAQQFSDYHSELNMSSLELGDSALYFCASSKWDSQETQYFGPGTRLLVL.

The gene calls are TRBV7-9 and TRBJ2-2; 8 positions match TRBD1. The CDR3 spans 16 residues. V was pared by 4 bases and J by 6 bases, with 10 bases of the junction left unmatched. Germline loops: CDR1 SEHNR, CDR2 FQNEAQ (reference sequence). The CDR3 region is CASSSRDRGGPGELFF. The CDR3 DNA sequence: TGTGCCAGCAGCTCGCGAGACAGGGGTGGGCCCGGGGAGCTGTTTTTT.

This chain uses TRBV30 with TRBJ2-1; TRBD2 aligns across 11 bases. This CDR3 spans 15 amino acids. With 0 bases clipped from V and 10 bases from J, the junction kept 8 bases outside the gene matches. CDR1 and CDR2 from the germline V gene are GTSNPN and SVGIG (reference sequence). CDR3 DNA: TGTGCCTGGAGTGTTTTGACTAGCGGGGACCGAGAGCAGTTCTTC. Its protein product is CAWSVLTSGDREQFF.

In DNA, the CDR3 is TGTGCCAGCAGGCGGCAGAGCTCCTACAATGAGCAGTTCTTC. Protein sequence: CASRRQSSYNEQFF. The V call is TRBV28, the J call TRBJ2-1; D not certain. The CDR3 sequence is 14 residues long. Germline V gives CDR1 MDHEN, CDR2 SYDVKM. The V gene lost 6 bases and the J gene lost 0 bases, with 9 bases spanning the gap.